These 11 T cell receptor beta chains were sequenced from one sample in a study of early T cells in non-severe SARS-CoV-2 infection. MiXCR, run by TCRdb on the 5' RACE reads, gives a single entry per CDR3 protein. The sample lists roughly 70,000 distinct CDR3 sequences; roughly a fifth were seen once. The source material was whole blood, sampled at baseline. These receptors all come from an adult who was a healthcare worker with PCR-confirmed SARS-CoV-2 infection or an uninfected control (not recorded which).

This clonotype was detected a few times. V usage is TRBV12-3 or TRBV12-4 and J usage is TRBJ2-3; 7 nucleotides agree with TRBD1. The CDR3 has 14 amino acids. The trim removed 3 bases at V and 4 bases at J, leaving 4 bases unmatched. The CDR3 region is CASSLTGRADTQYF. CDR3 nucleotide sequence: TGTGCCAGCAGTTTGACAGGGAGAGCAGATACGCAGTATTTT.

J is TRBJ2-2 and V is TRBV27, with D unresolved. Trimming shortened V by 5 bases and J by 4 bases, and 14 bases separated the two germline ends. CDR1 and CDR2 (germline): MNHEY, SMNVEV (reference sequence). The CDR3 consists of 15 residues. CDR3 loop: CASSHPALGTGELFF. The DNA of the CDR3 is TGTGCCAGCAGTCACCCGGCTCTTGGCACCGGGGAGCTGTTTTTT.

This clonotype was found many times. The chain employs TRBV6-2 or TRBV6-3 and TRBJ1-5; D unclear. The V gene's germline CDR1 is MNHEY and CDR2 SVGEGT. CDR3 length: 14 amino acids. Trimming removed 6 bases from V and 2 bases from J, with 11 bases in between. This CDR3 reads CASSYGGGNQPQHF. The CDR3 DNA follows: TGTGCCAGCAGCTACGGAGGCGGCAATCAGCCCCAGCATTTT.

The CDR3 loop is CASSAGLAIYNEQFF. DNA of the CDR3: TGTGCCAGCAGTGCGGGACTAGCGATTTACAATGAGCAGTTCTTC. This chain links TRBV2 with TRBJ2-1; 10 bases map to TRBD2. The CDR3 extends over 15 amino acids. With 4 bases clipped from V and 4 bases from J, the junction kept 4 bases outside the gene matches. Germline V gene data show CDR1 as SNHLY and CDR2 as FYNNEI.

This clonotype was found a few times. CDR3 sequence: CSARSRDYITDTQYF. CDR3 nucleotides: TGCAGTGCTAGATCGCGGGACTATATTACAGATACGCAGTATTTT. V is TRBV20-1 and J is TRBJ2-3; 7 bases align to TRBD2. V lost 2 bases to trimming and J lost 3 bases; unmatched junction nucleotides: 8. The germline V gene has CDR1 DFQATT and CDR2 SNEGSKA (reference sequence). There are 15 residues in the CDR3.

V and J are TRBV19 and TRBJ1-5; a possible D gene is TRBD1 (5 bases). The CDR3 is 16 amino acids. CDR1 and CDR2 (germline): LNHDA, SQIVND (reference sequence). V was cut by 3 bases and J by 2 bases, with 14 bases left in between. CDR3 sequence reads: CASSIAGSRGNQPQHF. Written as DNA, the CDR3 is TGTGCCAGTAGTATCGCAGGGAGTCGTGGCAATCAGCCCCAGCATTTT.

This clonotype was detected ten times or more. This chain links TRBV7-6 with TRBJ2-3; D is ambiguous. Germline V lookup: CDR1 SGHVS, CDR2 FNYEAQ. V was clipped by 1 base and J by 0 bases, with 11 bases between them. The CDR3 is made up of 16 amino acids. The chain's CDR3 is CASSLGRGSSTDTQYF. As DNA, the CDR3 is TGTGCCAGCAGCTTAGGGCGTGGGTCTAGCACAGATACGCAGTATTTT.

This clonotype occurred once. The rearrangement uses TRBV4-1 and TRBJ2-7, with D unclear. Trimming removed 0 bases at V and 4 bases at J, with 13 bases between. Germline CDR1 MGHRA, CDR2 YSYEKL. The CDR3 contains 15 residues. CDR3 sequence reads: CASSQDTYSEYEQYF. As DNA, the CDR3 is TGCGCCAGCAGCCAAGACACCTACAGCGAATACGAGCAGTACTTC.

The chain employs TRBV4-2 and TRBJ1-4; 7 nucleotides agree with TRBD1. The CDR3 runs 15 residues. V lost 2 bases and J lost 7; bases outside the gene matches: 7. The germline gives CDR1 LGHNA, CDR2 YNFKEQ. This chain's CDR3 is CASSQRRDRGEKLFF. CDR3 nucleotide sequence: TGTGCCAGCAGCCAACGAAGGGACAGAGGTGAAAAACTGTTTTTT.

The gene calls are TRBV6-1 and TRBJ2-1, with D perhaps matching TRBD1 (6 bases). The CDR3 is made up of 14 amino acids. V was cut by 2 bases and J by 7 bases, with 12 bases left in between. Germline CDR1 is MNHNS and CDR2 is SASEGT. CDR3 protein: CASSESRGVNEQFF. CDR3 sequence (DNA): TGTGCCAGCAGTGAATCCAGGGGAGTGAATGAGCAGTTCTTC.

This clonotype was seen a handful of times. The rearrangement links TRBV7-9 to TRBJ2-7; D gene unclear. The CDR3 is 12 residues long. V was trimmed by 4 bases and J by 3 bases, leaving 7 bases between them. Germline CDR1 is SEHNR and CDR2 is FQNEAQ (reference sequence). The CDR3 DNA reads TGTGCCAGCAGCTCGTCACTCTACGAGCAGTACTTC. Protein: CASSSSLYEQYF.